One sample yielded the 5 T cell receptor beta chains listed below, sequenced in a study of cytomegalovirus exposure and HLA in healthy donors. Both 60 Vbeta primers and 13 Jbeta primers went into the PCR. TCRdb's copy holds only in-frame clones and misses some; the assay was immunoSEQ multiplex PCR. Here the sample spans roughly 140,000 clones, over 70% being singletons. Sequencing was carried out using PBMCs. The receptors stem from a man aged 30-40 years in good health and CMV-seropositive.

The genes are TRBV7-2 and TRBJ1-2; D uncertain. V lost 1 base and J lost 2, with 8 bases in between. The CDR3 has 14 residues. Germline V gene data show CDR1 as SGHTA and CDR2 as FQGNSA. CDR3 sequence reads: CASSLEHQNYGYTF. For the CDR3, the DNA is TGTGCCAGCAGCTTAGAACACCAGAACTATGGCTACACCTTC.

The J gene is TRBJ2-7, the V gene TRBV6-1; weak D call: TRBD2 (6 bases). Trimming pared 2 bases from V and 10 bases from J, leaving 18 bases between. The CDR3 has 14 amino acids. Germline V CDR1 and CDR2: MNHNS, SASEGT. The CDR3: CASSERGTGAVQYF. CDR3 DNA: TGTGCCAGCAGTGAAAGGGGCACGGGAGCAGTCCAGTACTTC.

The rearrangement links TRBV6-1 to TRBJ2-7; D is unclear. Germline V gene data show CDR1 as MNHNS and CDR2 as SASEGT. V was shortened by 10 bases and J by 5 bases, with 15 bases between the two germline ends. CDR3 length: 12 amino acids. The CDR3: CATKLVLHEQYF. The CDR3 DNA reads as TGTGCCACTAAGTTGGTTCTCCACGAGCAGTACTTC.

The genes are TRBV4-1 and TRBJ1-1, with D possibly matching TRBD1 (5 bases). The CDR3 is made up of 14 amino acids. V was shortened by 2 bases and J by 1 base, with 8 bases between the two germline ends. Per the germline V gene, CDR1 is MGHRA and CDR2 is YSYEKL. The CDR3 here is CASSQTQENTEAFF. The CDR3 DNA follows: TGCGCCAGCAGCCAAACACAGGAGAACACTGAAGCTTTCTTT.

In nucleotides, the CDR3 is TGTGCCAGCAGTCGGGCCCAGGGGAATCAGCCCCAGCATTTT. This translates into CASSRAQGNQPQHF. The rearrangement uses TRBV6-5 and TRBJ1-5; possible D gene TRBD1, 6 bases. This CDR3 has 14 residues. V dropped 5 bases and J dropped 4 bases, with 12 bases sitting between them. Looked up from germline, CDR1 is MNHEY and CDR2 is SVGAGI.